The 28 T cell receptor beta chains below were found in one sample sequenced in a study of T cell repertoires in cytomegalovirus infection. TCRdb re-called the reads with MiXCR, one entry per CDR3 protein. In the table there are approximately 180,000 distinct CDR3 sequences, less than 9.5% of which are singletons. Sequenced input: PBMCs. The receptors stem from a human donor in good health (CMV status not recorded). Some clones in this sample may be carry-over from other donors' samples.

This clonotype was found many times. The CDR3 here is CASSGSGLAGRDTQYF. For the CDR3, the DNA is TGTGCCAGCAGTGGCTCTGGACTAGCGGGGCGGGATACGCAGTATTTT. The gene calls are TRBV28 and TRBJ2-3, with 12 nucleotides matching TRBD2. This CDR3 has 16 amino acids. Germline V gives CDR1 MDHEN, CDR2 SYDVKM. V dropped 5 bases and J dropped 6; count of bases not matched to a gene: 9.

This clonotype was seen a few times. The chain links TRBV28 to TRBJ1-1, with 8 bases matching TRBD1. Trimming removed 8 bases from V and 3 bases from J; junction bases left unmatched: 11. The CDR3 length is 15 residues. The germline gives CDR1 MDHEN, CDR2 SYDVKM. CDR3 nucleotide sequence: TGTGCCAGCCCGGACAGGGCTGGTAAGGACACTGAAGCTTTCTTT. Translated, it gives CASPDRAGKDTEAFF.

The table lists this clonotype with many counts. This chain links TRBV7-2 with TRBJ1-2; 10 bases fit TRBD1. V lost 0 bases to trimming and J lost 8 bases; unmatched junction nucleotides: 6. This CDR3 spans 15 amino acids. Germline V CDR1 and CDR2: SGHTA, FQGNSA. The CDR3 DNA reads TGTGCCAGCAGCTTAGCCTCGGGACAGGGGTCCGGCTACACCTTC. This encodes CASSLASGQGSGYTF. Full variable domain (rest looked up from reference TRBV7-2 and TRBJ1-2): GAGVSQSPSNKVTEKGKDVELRCDPISGHTALYWYRQSLGQGLEFLIYFQGNSAPDKSGLPSDRFSAERTGGSVSTLTIQRTQQEDSAVYLCASSLASGQGSGYTFGSGTRLTVV.

This clonotype was counted at least ten times. The genes are TRBV19 and TRBJ1-1; D is ambiguous. In germline, CDR1 is LNHDA, CDR2 SQIVND (reference sequence). There are 16 residues in the CDR3. V was pared by 4 bases and J by 4 bases, with 19 bases between. The CDR3 nucleotides are TGTGCCAGTAGTACCACTAAGGCATTATGGGGCACTGAAGCTTTCTTT. Its protein product is CASSTTKALWGTEAFF.

Only a few counts were recorded for this clonotype. V usage is TRBV20-1 and J usage is TRBJ2-5; 9 nucleotides align to TRBD2. The CDR3 sequence is 17 residues long. CDR1 is DFQATT, CDR2 SNEGSKA, per germline (reference sequence). After removal of 3 bases from V and 6 bases from J, the junction contained 17 bases not matched to a gene. The DNA of the CDR3 is TGCAGTGCTAGGGGGGGTCTAGCGGGATTGGATCGACAGACCCAGTACTTC. Residues: CSARGGLAGLDRQTQYF.

The chain combines TRBV30 with TRBJ1-5, with TRBD1 identical over 8 bases. V gave up 1 base and J gave up 5 bases; unmatched junction bases: 7. There are 15 residues in the CDR3. Germline V gene sequence: CDR1 GTSNPN, CDR2 SVGIG (reference sequence). CDR3 region: CAWSGQGRGDQPQHF. CDR3 nucleotides: TGTGCCTGGAGTGGACAGGGGAGAGGCGATCAGCCCCAGCATTTT.

This chain connects TRBV6-2 or TRBV6-3 to TRBJ2-5, with D unresolved. This CDR3 has 13 residues. With 6 bases removed from V and 3 bases from J, the gap between germline ends came to 11 bases. The germline gives CDR1 MNHEY, CDR2 SVGEGT. The CDR3 sequence is CASSKNRKETQYF. CDR3 coding DNA: TGTGCCAGCAGCAAAAACAGAAAAGAGACCCAGTACTTC.

This clonotype was picked up a small number of times. The chain uses TRBV5-8 and TRBJ1-1, with D tentatively TRBD1 (6 bases). Germline V gives CDR1 SGHTS, CDR2 YDEGEE. This CDR3 spans 13 amino acids. Trimming stripped 4 bases from V and 6 bases from J, with 13 bases between. In nucleotides, the CDR3 is TGTGCCAGCAGCAACCGGGACAACCCTGAAGCTTTCTTT. Amino acids: CASSNRDNPEAFF.

This clonotype was detected ten times or more. This CDR3 is CASSLGVGARVEKLFF. CDR3 sequence (DNA): TGTGCCAGCAGCTTAGGCGTAGGGGCTAGGGTTGAAAAACTGTTTTTT. The chain recombines TRBV7-8 with TRBJ1-4; D might be TRBD1 (5 bases). CDR3 length equals 16 residues. Trimming removed 1 base at V and 7 bases at J, with 16 bases between. CDR1 and CDR2 (germline): SGHVS, FQNEAQ.

Ten or more counts support this clonotype. CDR3 amino acids: CASSPPGWMHTEAFF. The CDR3, as DNA: TGTGCCAGCAGTCCCCCGGGTTGGATGCACACTGAAGCTTTCTTT. This chain joins TRBV27 and TRBJ1-1; no definite D call. Trimming cost V 5 bases and J 3 bases, with 16 bases left between them. Germline V gene lookup returns CDR1 MNHEY and CDR2 SMNVEV (reference sequence). There are 15 residues in the CDR3.

The chain employs TRBV12-3 or TRBV12-4 and TRBJ2-7; a weak D match, TRBD2 (6 bases). With 3 bases removed from V and 1 base from J, the gap between germline ends came to 13 bases. The CDR3 covers 15 residues. The CDR3 bases are TGTGCCAGCAGTTTTTCTCGGCGGGGTTCCTACGAGCAGTACTTC. It codes for CASSFSRRGSYEQYF.

This clonotype has more than one count but fewer than ten. V gene TRBV19 combines with J gene TRBJ2-7; D unresolved. With 3 bases removed from V and 2 bases from J, the gap between germline ends came to 14 bases. This CDR3 region has 15 residues. Germline V gene lookup returns CDR1 LNHDA and CDR2 SQIVND (reference sequence). CDR3 nucleotides: TGTGCCAGTAGTATTTCATGGGCTGATACCTACGAGCAGTACTTC. This sequence encodes CASSISWADTYEQYF.

Ten or more counts support this clonotype. This chain uses TRBV6-2 or TRBV6-3 with TRBJ2-7, with 11 bases lining up with TRBD1. J lost 3 bases, V lost 6 bases, and 10 bases had no gene match. This CDR3 contains 16 residues. Germline V lookup: CDR1 MNHEY, CDR2 SVGEGT. CDR3 nucleotides: TGTGCCAGCAGGACACGGGACAGGGGGTATCTCTACGAGCAGTACTTC. Translated, it gives CASRTRDRGYLYEQYF.

This clonotype has more than one count but fewer than ten. The chain couples TRBV12-3 or TRBV12-4 to TRBJ1-1, with D uncertain. V was trimmed by 3 bases and J by 1 base, leaving 9 bases between them. The CDR3 has 14 amino acids. This CDR3 is CASSFTIRNTEAFF. CDR3 bases: TGTGCCAGCAGTTTTACCATTAGGAACACTGAAGCTTTCTTT.

This clonotype came up a few times. V and J are TRBV29-1 and TRBJ1-2, with 9 bases lining up with TRBD1. Trimming at V came to 6 bases and at J to 8 bases, leaving 13 bases not matched to a gene. CDR3 length equals 14 residues. Germline values: CDR1 SQVTM, CDR2 ANQGSEA. The CDR3 here is CSVGYRDRETGYTF. The CDR3 DNA follows: TGCAGCGTAGGTTACCGGGACAGGGAGACCGGCTACACCTTC.

This clonotype was seen only a few times. The rearrangement uses TRBV13 and TRBJ1-1, with 7 nucleotides matching TRBD1. Germline V gene sequence: CDR1 PRHDT, CDR2 FYEKMQ (reference sequence). V was pared by 8 bases and J by 3 bases, with 12 bases of the junction left unmatched. The CDR3 covers 15 residues. This CDR3 is CASWKDLGQDTEAFF. CDR3 nucleotide sequence: TGTGCCAGCTGGAAAGACCTTGGACAGGACACTGAAGCTTTCTTT.

This chain links TRBV7-9 with TRBJ2-1; unclear D gene. The ends were cut back, 4 bases at V and 8 bases at J, with 12 bases in the middle. The germline V gene has CDR1 SEHNR and CDR2 FQNEAQ (reference sequence). There are 13 residues in the CDR3. The CDR3 is CASSSPLTDEQFF. CDR3 DNA sequence: TGTGCCAGCAGCTCCCCATTAACCGATGAGCAGTTCTTC.

Worth noting for this clonotype: A much bigger clone sits one base away, suggesting this may be a read error. The chain uses TRBV20-1 and TRBJ1-1, with a tentative D call TRBD1 (6 bases). The CDR3 has 14 amino acids. From germline, CDR1 is DFQATT and CDR2 SNEGSKA (reference sequence). CDR3: CNASQQGSGTEAFF. CDR3 bases: TGCAATGCTAGTCAACAGGGAAGTGGTACTGAAGCTTTCTTT.

This clonotype was counted only a few times. The J gene is TRBJ1-1, the V gene TRBV20-1; D is unresolved. The germline V gene has CDR1 DFQATT and CDR2 SNEGSKA (reference sequence). V gave up 3 bases and J gave up 0 bases, with 14 bases separating them. The CDR3 has 15 amino acids. This chain's CDR3 is CSASDFTAVNTEAFF. As DNA, the CDR3 is TGCAGTGCTAGCGACTTTACAGCGGTGAACACTGAAGCTTTCTTT.

The chain combines TRBV4-3 with TRBJ2-7; D not resolved. The length of the CDR3 is 15 residues. The germline V and J ends were trimmed by 4 bases and 3 bases, with 16 bases remaining between them. Germline V gives CDR1 LGHNA, CDR2 YSLEER. DNA of the CDR3: TGCGCCAGCAGCCCCTCCTTCGGCGCGGACTACGAGCAGTACTTC. Protein sequence: CASSPSFGADYEQYF.

This clonotype was counted once. V gene TRBV27 combines with J gene TRBJ2-3; no clear D. This CDR3 contains 15 residues. CDR1 and CDR2 from the germline V gene are MNHEY and SMNVEV (reference sequence). With 3 bases removed from V and 2 bases from J, the gap between germline ends came to 12 bases. CDR3 sequence reads: CASSLNGYYTDTQYF. DNA for the CDR3: TGTGCCAGCAGTTTGAACGGGTACTACACAGATACGCAGTATTTT.

This clonotype showed up many times. The chain recombines TRBV7-9 with TRBJ2-3; 7 positions match TRBD2. CDR3 length: 17 amino acids. Germline trimming cut 5 bases from V and 0 bases from J; bases unmatched to any gene: 11. Germline CDR1 and CDR2: SEHNR and FQNEAQ (reference sequence). CDR3 sequence: CASSPGEGRTSTDTQYF. CDR3 in DNA: TGTGCCAGCAGCCCGGGGGAGGGGCGGACTAGCACAGATACGCAGTATTTT.

The chain combines TRBV28 with TRBJ2-7, with D perhaps being TRBD1 or TRBD2 (5 bases each). Germline V lookup: CDR1 MDHEN, CDR2 SYDVKM. CDR3 length equals 14 residues. Trimming pared 5 bases from V and 2 bases from J, leaving 13 bases between. Written as DNA, the CDR3 is TGTGCCAGCAGTGGGGACGTTACGACCTACGAGCAGTACTTC. It encodes CASSGDVTTYEQYF.

The table lists this clonotype with many counts. The gene calls are TRBV28 and TRBJ1-2; D is undetermined. CDR1 MDHEN and CDR2 SYDVKM come from the germline V gene. The CDR3 length is 15 residues. Trimming removed 6 bases from V and 4 bases from J, with 18 bases in between. The CDR3 DNA is TGTGCCAGCAGGCCGCGTCAGGACCCCATCTATGGCTACACCTTC. Its protein product is CASRPRQDPIYGYTF.

This clonotype has a count of ten or more. The V gene is TRBV5-1, the J gene TRBJ2-5; tentative D call: TRBD2 (6 bases). CDR3 length: 15 amino acids. Trimming shortened V by 4 bases and J by 0 bases, and 13 bases separated the two germline ends. The germline gives CDR1 SGHRS, CDR2 YFSETQ. In DNA, the CDR3 is TGCGCCAGCAGCGTTGGCGGGGCGTACCAAGAGACCCAGTACTTC. Amino acid sequence: CASSVGGAYQETQYF. Using reference TRBV5-1 and TRBJ2-5 for the parts outside the CDR3, the full variable domain is KAGVTQTPRYLIKTRGQQVTLSCSPISGHRSVSWYQQTPGQGLQFLFEYFSETQRNKGNFPGRFSGRQFSNSRSEMNVSTLELGDSALYLCASSVGGAYQETQYFGPGTRLLVL.

This clonotype was picked up many times. The rearrangement joins TRBV6-5 to TRBJ1-2, with a tentative D call TRBD1 (6 bases). Trimming removed 10 bases from V and 4 bases from J, with 16 bases in between. The CDR3 loop spans 13 amino acids. Germline CDR1 MNHEY, CDR2 SVGAGI. The CDR3 DNA reads TGTGCCAAAGCTAGGACAGTAGCCTATGGCTACACCTTC. It encodes CAKARTVAYGYTF.

About this clonotype: This may arise from a read error, as a much more abundant clone is one base away. CDR3 coding DNA: TGTGCCAGCAGCCCGGCGCGGGGCACTGAAGCTTTCTTT. This sequence encodes CASSPARGTEAFF. The chain joins TRBV7-3 to TRBJ1-1; no definite D call. Germline values: CDR1 SGHTA, CDR2 FQGTGA. CDR3 length: 13 residues. Trimming cost V 5 bases and J 4 bases, with 11 bases left between them. Complete variable domain (other parts from reference TRBV7-3 and TRBJ1-1): GAGVSQTPSNKVTEKGKYVELRCDPISGHTALYWYRQSLGQGPEFLIYFQGTGAADDSGLPNDRFFAVRPEGSVSTLKIQRTERGDSAVYLCASSPARGTEAFFGQGTRLTVV.

This rearrangement joins TRBV25-1 to TRBJ2-5; 9 bases are shared with TRBD1. Unmatched junction bases numbered 5, after V lost 3 bases and J lost 3 bases. CDR3 size: 15 residues. Looked up from germline, CDR1 is MGHDK and CDR2 is SYGVNS. CDR3 residues: CASSESGTGKETQYF. In DNA, the CDR3 is TGTGCCAGCAGTGAGTCCGGGACAGGGAAAGAGACCCAGTACTTC.